This T cell receptor (beta chain) stems from a study of identical twins. TCRdb re-analysed the 5' RACE reads in MiXCR, keeping a single row per CDR3 protein. The top ten clones hold 0.98% of a sample with around 480,000 distinct CDR3 sequences, around 15% of them seen once. The CDR3 runs 16 residues. Trimming stripped 6 bases from V and 4 bases from J, with 22 bases between. The germline CDR1 and CDR2 sequences are MNHNS and SASEGT. These same data were also listed under a study on yellow fever vaccine responses in identical twins.

V and J are TRBV6-1 and TRBJ2-7; weak D call: TRBD1 (7 bases). Sequencing was performed on CD4+ T cells sorted from blood. This sequence originates from a woman younger than 35 in good health. CDR3 sequence: CASSPPGGSPPYEQYF. The CDR3 region has the DNA TGTGCCAGCAGCCCCCCAGGGGGGAGTCCCCCTTACGAGCAGTACTTC.